These 5 T cell receptor beta chains share one sample of origin, sequenced in a study of blood T cells in healthy people across ages. It was with a sample-barcoded 5' primer and a J-beta primer mix that a second PCR of roughly 7 to 12 cycles was run. In TCRdb, the 5' RACE reads were re-called with MiXCR into one record per CDR3 protein. The sample lists around 1,900,000 distinct CDR3 sequences, around 42% occurring once. Specimen: blood. The receptors were sampled from a human donor in good health.

This clonotype was seen a few times. V is TRBV5-1 and J is TRBJ1-6; 7 bases are a match to TRBD1. The CDR3 consists of 19 residues. Germline-derived CDR1 and CDR2 are SGHRS and YFSETQ. Trimming cost V 0 bases and J 7 bases; bases outside gene matches: 16. CDR3 DNA sequence: TGCGCCAGCAGCTTGGGGTCTCATACATCGACAGGGAGAAATTCACCCCTCCACTTT. Translating gives CASSLGSHTSTGRNSPLHF.

This clonotype was detected a few times. The chain carries TRBV12-5 and TRBJ2-3; maybe TRBD2 (6 bases). V gave up 6 bases and J gave up 11 bases, with 30 bases separating them. Germline values: CDR1 LGHNT, CDR2 FRNRAP. This CDR3 has 17 residues. The CDR3 spells CASGPLRGGGESGLQYF. CDR3 nucleotide sequence: TGTGCTAGTGGCCCCCTTCGTGGAGGAGGCGAGAGCGGGCTGCAGTATTTT.

The chain uses TRBV13 and TRBJ2-7, with 8 nucleotides matching TRBD1. CDR3 length equals 15 residues. Trimming took 4 bases from V and 4 from J; bases not matched to a gene: 9. Germline V gene sequence: CDR1 PRHDT, CDR2 FYEKMQ (reference sequence). Written as DNA, the CDR3 is TGTGCCAGCAGCTCCCGACAGGGGTTTAGATACGAGCAGTACTTC. Translated, it gives CASSSRQGFRYEQYF.

V and J are TRBV5-1 and TRBJ2-7, with 13 bases that match TRBD2. Trimming at V came to 4 bases and at J to 2 bases, leaving 6 bases not matched to a gene. The CDR3 loop spans 16 amino acids. CDR1 is SGHRS, CDR2 YFSETQ, per germline. The CDR3 nucleotides are TGCGCCAGCAGCGTCACTAGCGGGGGGGCAACCTACGAGCAGTACTTC. Its protein is CASSVTSGGATYEQYF.

CDR3 bases: TGCAGCGTTGAAGTACAGGGGATCGATGGCTACACCTTC. Protein sequence: CSVEVQGIDGYTF. This sequence joins TRBV29-1 and TRBJ1-2, with TRBD1 matching over 7 bases. V lost 1 base and J lost 6; bases outside the gene matches: 5. Germline-derived CDR1 and CDR2 are SQVTM and ANQGSEA. This CDR3 contains 13 residues.